This T cell receptor beta chain was profiled in a study of tumor-infiltrating lymphocytes in primary liver carcinoma. The wider study: Samples returned roughly 3.5 to 7.5 million productive TCRbeta reads, a yield that was similar across tissue types.

A remark on this clonotype: As yet, its antigen is unknown. The junction and the germline gene differ at one end; a read error may be behind it.

From 400 to 550 ng total RNA, TCR beta cDNA was generated with a primer in the constant region. Three rounds of nested multiplex PCR with slightly modified ARM-PCR produced TCR beta libraries. TCRdb redid the calling of the multiplex PCR reads with MiXCR, one entry per CDR3 protein. The sample holds 20,000 to 25,000 distinct CDR3 sequences, approximately 79% seen once. Between 20 and 30 mg of unsorted bulk tissue served as the source from which RNA and DNA were co-extracted. The study found over 90% viable tumor cells in every tumor sample. Whole-study findings and limits: Tumor specimens were characterized by a significantly higher top-250-clone fraction than blood (p = 0.039).

The TCR comes from a woman in her twenties or thirties with primary liver carcinoma and hepatitis B virus infection. Sequences were obtained from liver tumor tissue from sampling region 1. Subset denoted: tumor region T1, superior pole.

The chain's CDR3 is CTSSQSGVSNHPQHF. The DNA for the CDR3 is TGTACCAGCAGCCAGTCGGGAGTCAGCAATCATCCCCAGCATTTT. The chain uses TRBV28 and TRBJ1-5; D is ambiguous. This CDR3 spans 15 amino acids. Germline CDR1 reads MDHEN; CDR2 reads SYDVKM.